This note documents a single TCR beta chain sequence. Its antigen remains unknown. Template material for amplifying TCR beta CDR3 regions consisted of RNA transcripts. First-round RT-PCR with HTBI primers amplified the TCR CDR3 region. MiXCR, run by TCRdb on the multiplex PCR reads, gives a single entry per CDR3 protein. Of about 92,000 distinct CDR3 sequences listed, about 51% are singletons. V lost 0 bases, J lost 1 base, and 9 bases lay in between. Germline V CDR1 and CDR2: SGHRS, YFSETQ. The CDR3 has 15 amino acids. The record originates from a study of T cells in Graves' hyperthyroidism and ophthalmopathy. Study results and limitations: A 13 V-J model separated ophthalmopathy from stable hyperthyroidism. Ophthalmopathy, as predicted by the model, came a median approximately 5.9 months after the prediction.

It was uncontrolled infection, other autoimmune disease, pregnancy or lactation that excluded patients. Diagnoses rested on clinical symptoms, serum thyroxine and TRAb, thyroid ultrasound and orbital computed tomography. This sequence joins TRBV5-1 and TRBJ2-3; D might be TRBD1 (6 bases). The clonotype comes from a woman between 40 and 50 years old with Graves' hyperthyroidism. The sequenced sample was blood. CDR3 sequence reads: CASSLVPGGTDTQYF. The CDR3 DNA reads TGCGCCAGCAGCTTGGTTCCAGGGGGCACAGATACGCAGTATTTT. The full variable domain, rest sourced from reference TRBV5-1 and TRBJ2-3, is KAGVTQTPRYLIKTRGQQVTLSCSPISGHRSVSWYQQTPGQGLQFLFEYFSETQRNKGNFPGRFSGRQFSNSRSEMNVSTLELGDSALYLCASSLVPGGTDTQYFGPGTRLTVL.